This TCR beta chain emerged from a study of cytomegalovirus exposure and HLA in healthy donors. Study-level information: From donors who were HLA-typed, an early data release held approximately 91 million unique TCRs.

Study results and limitations: Fewer N-insertions than the approximately 700-donor mean were reportedly shown by an Asian-associated ancestry cluster in a later analysis. Cytomegalovirus-associated status was assigned to some 180 TCR beta chains. HLA restriction was apparent for most CMV-associated TCR beta chains in a later analysis.

Researchers ran the PCR with 60 Vbeta and 13 Jbeta primers. Repertoires were generated with immunoSEQ multiplex PCR, while TCRdb's copy carries only in-frame clones and drops some. The repertoire has roughly 180,000 clones, 75% of them found once; the top ten carry around 2.4%. A remark on this clone: Its matching antigen is unknown.

CDR1 and CDR2 from the germline V gene are MDHEN and SYDVKM. V gave up 7 bases and J gave up 2 bases, with 18 bases separating them. The CDR3 has 16 amino acids. This TCR was sampled from a female donor in good health and CMV-seronegative. Sequencing used PBMCs. V and J are TRBV28 and TRBJ2-1; a weak D match, TRBD2 (5 bases). The chain's CDR3 is CASISGLDWPYNEQFF. Written as DNA, the CDR3 is TGTGCCAGCATCTCCGGCTTGGACTGGCCCTACAATGAGCAGTTCTTC.